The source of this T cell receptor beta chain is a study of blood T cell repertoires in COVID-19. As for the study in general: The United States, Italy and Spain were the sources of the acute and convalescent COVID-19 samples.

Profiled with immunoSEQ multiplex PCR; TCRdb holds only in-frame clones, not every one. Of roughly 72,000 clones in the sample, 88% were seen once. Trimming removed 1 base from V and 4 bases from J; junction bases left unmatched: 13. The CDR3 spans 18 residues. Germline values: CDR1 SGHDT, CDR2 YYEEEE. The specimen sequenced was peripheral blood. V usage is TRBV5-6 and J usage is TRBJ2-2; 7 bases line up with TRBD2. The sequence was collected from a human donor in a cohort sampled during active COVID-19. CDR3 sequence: CASSLTLVGGRVTGELFF. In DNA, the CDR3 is TGTGCCAGCAGCTTGACCCTCGTGGGAGGGCGGGTCACCGGGGAGCTGTTTTTT.